The 5 T cell receptor beta chains below come from one sample, sequenced in a study of vaccination effects on CD4 cells after COVID-19. Profiling relied on immunoSEQ multiplex PCR, and the TCRdb table lists in-frame clones only, not all of them. The sample has about 74,000 clones; 77% are singletons. No antigens are known for them. Subsequent to 10 days of culture, CD4+ T cells were isolated. The material sequenced was CD4+ T cells from PBMCs cultured without peptide, taken before COVID-19 vaccination. The origin of the receptors is a human donor who received a COVID-19 vaccine.

This chain uses TRBV5-1 with TRBJ2-2; 7 positions match TRBD1. This CDR3 has 14 residues. The V and J ends lost 6 bases and 4 bases, in that order; junction bases with no gene match: 6. Germline V gene data show CDR1 as SGHRS and CDR2 as YFSETQ. CDR3 region: CASKIQGSTGELFF. In DNA, the CDR3 is TGCGCCAGCAAAATACAGGGGAGCACCGGGGAGCTGTTTTTT.

The chain joins TRBV5-4 to TRBJ1-4, with 8 bases lining up with TRBD1. The CDR3 loop spans 15 amino acids. CDR1 is SGHNT and CDR2 is YYREEE in the germline V gene (reference sequence). V shed 3 bases, J shed 1 base, and the junction held 2 bases outside the gene matches. CDR3 nucleotide sequence: TGTGCCAGCAGCTCAACAGGGGGAACTAATGAAAAACTGTTTTTT. It specifies CASSSTGGTNEKLFF.

This clone was recorded only once. CDR3 bases: TGTGCCAGCAAGGGTGGCAGGGGGCGCGGTGGCTACACCTTC. It encodes CASKGGRGRGGYTF. The rearrangement uses TRBV28 and TRBJ1-2; 8 bases are shared with TRBD1. The CDR3 has 14 residues. V lost 7 bases, J lost 7 bases, and 11 bases stayed unmatched. The germline V gene encodes CDR1 MDHEN and CDR2 SYDVKM.

This clone was observed a few times. The V gene is TRBV5-1, the J gene TRBJ1-6; 8 positions agree with TRBD1. Per germline, CDR1 SGHRS and CDR2 YFSETQ. CDR3 size: 15 residues. Unmatched junction bases numbered 5, after V lost 3 bases and J lost 6 bases. CDR3 region: CASSWGQETNSPLHF. CDR3 bases: TGCGCCAGCAGCTGGGGACAGGAAACTAATTCACCCCTCCACTTT.

The J gene is TRBJ1-5, the V gene TRBV28, with D maybe TRBD1 (6 bases). Germline CDR1 MDHEN, CDR2 SYDVKM. This CDR3 spans 15 amino acids. Trimming took off 6 bases at V and 2 bases at J, with 14 bases between the two ends. The CDR3 loop is CASRSSQGGNQPQHF. The CDR3 coding sequence is TGTGCCAGCAGGAGCTCACAGGGAGGCAATCAGCCCCAGCATTTT.